The clone carrying this T cell receptor (beta chain) appeared a single time. The antigen remains unidentified. The sample originates from a study of somatic mutations in cytotoxic T cells in rheumatoid arthritis. V was pared by 4 bases and J by 2 bases, with 8 bases of the junction left unmatched. CDR3 length equals 16 residues. The germline V gene has CDR1 SGHRS and CDR2 YFSETQ. Study-wide results and limits: Between rheumatoid arthritis patients and age-matched healthy controls, CD8+ T-cell clonality showed no significant difference.

Sequenced by immunoSEQ multiplex PCR; TCRdb stores in-frame clones only, minus some. The repertoire includes tens of thousands of clones, about four fifths of them detected once, and about 5% sits in the top ten. The chain carries TRBV5-1 and TRBJ2-2, with 7 positions matching TRBD2. Sample: CD8+ T cells sorted from blood. The sequence was collected from a man aged 50 to 60 in good health. The CDR3 loop is CASSPGRGLNTGELFF. CDR3 sequence (DNA): TGCGCCAGCAGCCCTGGGAGGGGCCTTAACACCGGGGAGCTGTTTTTT.